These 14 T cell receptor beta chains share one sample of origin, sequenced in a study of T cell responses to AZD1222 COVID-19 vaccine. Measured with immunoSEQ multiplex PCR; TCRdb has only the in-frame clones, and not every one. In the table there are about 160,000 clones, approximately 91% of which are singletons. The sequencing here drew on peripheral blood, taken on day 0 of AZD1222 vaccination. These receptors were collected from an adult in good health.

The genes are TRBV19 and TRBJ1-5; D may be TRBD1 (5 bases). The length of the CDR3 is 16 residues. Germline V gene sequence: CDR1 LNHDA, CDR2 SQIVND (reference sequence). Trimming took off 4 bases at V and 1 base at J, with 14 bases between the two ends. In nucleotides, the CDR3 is TGTGCCAGTAGTACGGGACCCCGGGGGAGCAATCAGCCCCAGCATTTT. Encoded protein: CASSTGPRGSNQPQHF.

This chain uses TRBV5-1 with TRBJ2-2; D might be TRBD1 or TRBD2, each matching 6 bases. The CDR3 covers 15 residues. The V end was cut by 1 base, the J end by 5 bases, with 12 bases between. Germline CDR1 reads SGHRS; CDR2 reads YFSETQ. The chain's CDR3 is CASSLWGAGTGELFF. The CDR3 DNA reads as TGCGCCAGCAGCTTGTGGGGGGCTGGGACCGGGGAGCTGTTTTTT.

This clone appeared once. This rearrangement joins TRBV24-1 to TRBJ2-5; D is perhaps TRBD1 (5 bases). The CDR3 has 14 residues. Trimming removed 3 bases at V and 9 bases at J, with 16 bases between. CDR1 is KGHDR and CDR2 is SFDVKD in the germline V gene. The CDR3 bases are TGTGCCACCAGTGATAGGGCAGGGCAAACGGCCCAGTACTTC. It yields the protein CATSDRAGQTAQYF.

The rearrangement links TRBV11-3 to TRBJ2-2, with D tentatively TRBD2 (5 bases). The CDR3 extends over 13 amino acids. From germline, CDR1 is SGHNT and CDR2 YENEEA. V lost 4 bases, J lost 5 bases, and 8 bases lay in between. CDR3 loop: CASSSSSTGELFF. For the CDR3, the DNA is TGTGCCAGCAGCTCTAGCTCTACCGGGGAGCTGTTTTTT. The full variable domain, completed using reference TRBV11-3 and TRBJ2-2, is EAGVVQSPRYKIIEKKQPVAFWCNPISGHNTLYWYLQNLGQGPELLIRYENEEAVDDSQLPKDRFSAERLKGVDSTLKIQPAELGDSAVYLCASSSSSTGELFFGEGSRLTVL.

As DNA, the CDR3 is TGTGCCAGCAGCTTGCGGGTAGTATTAGCGGGAGATGTGACCCAGTACTTC. This translates into CASSLRVVLAGDVTQYF. The chain joins TRBV5-5 to TRBJ2-5; 9 bases fit TRBD2. CDR1 SGHKS and CDR2 YYEKEE come from the germline V gene (reference sequence). Trimming at V came to 1 base and at J to 7 bases, leaving 14 bases not matched to a gene. This CDR3 region has 17 residues.

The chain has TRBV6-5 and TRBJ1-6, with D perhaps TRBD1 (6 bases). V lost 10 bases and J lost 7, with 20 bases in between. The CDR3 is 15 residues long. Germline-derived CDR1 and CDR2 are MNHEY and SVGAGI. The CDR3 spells CATAPGAEPNSPLHF. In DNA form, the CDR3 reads TGTGCCACAGCACCAGGGGCCGAACCAAATTCACCCCTCCACTTT.

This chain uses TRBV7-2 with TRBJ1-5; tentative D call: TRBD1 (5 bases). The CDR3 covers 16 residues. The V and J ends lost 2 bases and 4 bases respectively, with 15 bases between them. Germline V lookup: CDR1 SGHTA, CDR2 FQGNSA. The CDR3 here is CASSLSQGRSNQPQHF. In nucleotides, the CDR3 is TGTGCCAGCAGCTTATCCCAGGGTAGGTCGAATCAGCCCCAGCATTTT.

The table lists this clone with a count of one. The CDR3 nucleotides read TGTGCCAGCAGCTCCCGGACAGAGAACACTGAAGCTTTCTTT. Its protein product is CASSSRTENTEAFF. The rearrangement joins TRBV7-9 to TRBJ1-1; a possible D gene is TRBD1 (6 bases). In germline, CDR1 is SEHNR, CDR2 FQNEAQ (reference sequence). The CDR3 sequence is 14 residues long. V was clipped by 4 bases and J by 1 base, with 10 bases between them. The whole variable domain, filled in from reference TRBV7-9 and TRBJ1-1, reads DTGVSQNPRHKITKRGQNVTFRCDPISEHNRLYWYRQTLGQGPEFLTYFQNEAQLEKSRLLSDRFSAERPKGSFSTLEIQRTEQGDSAMYLCASSSRTENTEAFFGQGTRLTVV.

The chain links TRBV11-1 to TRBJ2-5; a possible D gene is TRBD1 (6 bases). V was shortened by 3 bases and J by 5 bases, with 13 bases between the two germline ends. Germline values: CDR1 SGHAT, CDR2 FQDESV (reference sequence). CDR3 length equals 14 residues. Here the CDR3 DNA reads TGTGCCAGCAGCTTGGCAGGGGAGCGGGAGACCCAGTACTTC. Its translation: CASSLAGERETQYF.

The DNA of the CDR3 is TGTGCCAGCAGCTTGACAGGGTCGGGTTTTAGGTCGGGGGATGAGCAGTTCTTC. The encoded protein is CASSLTGSGFRSGDEQFF. The chain uses TRBV7-6 and TRBJ2-1; the D gene is possibly TRBD1 (7 bases). This CDR3 has 18 amino acids. V lost 3 bases, J lost 8 bases, and 26 bases lay in between. Germline-derived CDR1 and CDR2 are SGHVS and FNYEAQ. Based on the CDR3 plus reference TRBV7-6 and TRBJ2-1, the full variable domain is GAGVSQSPRYKVTKRGQDVALRCDPISGHVSLYWYRQALGQGPEFLTYFNYEAQQDKSGLPNDRFSAERPEGSISTLTIQRTEQRDSAMYRCASSLTGSGFRSGDEQFFGPGTRLTVL.

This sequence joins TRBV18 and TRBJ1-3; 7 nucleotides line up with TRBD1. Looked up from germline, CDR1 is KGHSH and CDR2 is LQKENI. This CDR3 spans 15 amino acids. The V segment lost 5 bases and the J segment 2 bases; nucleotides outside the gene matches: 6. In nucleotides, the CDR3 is TGTGCCAGCTCAAACTCTCAGGGGGCTGGAAACACCATATATTTT. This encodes CASSNSQGAGNTIYF.

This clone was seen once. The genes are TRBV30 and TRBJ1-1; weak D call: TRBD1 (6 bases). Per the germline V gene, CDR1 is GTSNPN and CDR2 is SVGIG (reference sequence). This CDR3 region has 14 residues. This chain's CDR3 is CAQMGGARGTEAFF. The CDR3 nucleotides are TGTGCTCAGATGGGGGGGGCCCGAGGCACTGAAGCTTTCTTT. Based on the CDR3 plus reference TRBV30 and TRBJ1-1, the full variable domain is SQTIHQWPATLVQPVGSPLSLECTVEGTSNPNLYWYRQAAGRGLQLLFYSVGIGQISSEVPQNLSASRPQDRQFILSSKKLLLSDSGFYLCAQMGGARGTEAFFGQGTRLTVV.

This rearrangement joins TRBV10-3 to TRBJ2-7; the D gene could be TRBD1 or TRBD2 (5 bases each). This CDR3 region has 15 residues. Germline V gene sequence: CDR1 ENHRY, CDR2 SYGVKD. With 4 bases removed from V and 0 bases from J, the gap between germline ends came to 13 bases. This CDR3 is CAISAGPKSSYEQYF. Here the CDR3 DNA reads TGTGCCATCAGTGCGGGACCGAAAAGCTCCTACGAGCAGTACTTC.

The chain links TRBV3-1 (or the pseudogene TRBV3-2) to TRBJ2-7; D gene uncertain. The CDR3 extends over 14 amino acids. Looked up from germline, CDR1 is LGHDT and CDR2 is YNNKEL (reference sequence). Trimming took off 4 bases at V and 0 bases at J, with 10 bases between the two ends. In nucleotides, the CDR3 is TGTGCCAGCAGCCCCATCTACAGCTCCTACGAGCAGTACTTC. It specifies CASSPIYSSYEQYF.